This T cell receptor beta chain was identified during a study of Graves' ophthalmopathy and Graves' hyperthyroidism. The study's findings and limits: The majority of expanded thyroid clonotypes above 0.001 frequency also occurred in blood.

Disease in donors with ophthalmopathy had moderate-to-severe activity, CAS ≥3, NOSPECS ≥4 and under 3 months' duration. Pregnant or lactating patients and those with other autoimmune diseases or uncontrolled infections were excluded. RNA transcripts yielded amplified TCR beta CDR3 regions. The workflow started with a first-round RT-PCR run with HTBI primers and then moved on to a second-round multiplex PCR. One entry per CDR3 protein results from TCRdb running MiXCR on the multiplex PCR reads. The repertoire has hundreds of thousands of distinct CDR3 sequences, around 42% of them found once; the top ten carry roughly half. This clonotype turned up a few times. Antigen: not known. The CDR3 spans 16 residues. Trimming removed 0 bases from V and 3 bases from J; junction bases left unmatched: 5. Germline values: CDR1 SGDLS, CDR2 YYNGEE.

This chain joins TRBV9 and TRBJ2-7, with TRBD2 identical over 11 bases. The source material was peripheral blood. This receptor was identified in an adult man with Graves' ophthalmopathy. DNA of the CDR3: TGTGCCAGCAGCGTAGGACTAGCGGGGTGGGACTACGAGCAGTACTTC. Translating it yields CASSVGLAGWDYEQYF.